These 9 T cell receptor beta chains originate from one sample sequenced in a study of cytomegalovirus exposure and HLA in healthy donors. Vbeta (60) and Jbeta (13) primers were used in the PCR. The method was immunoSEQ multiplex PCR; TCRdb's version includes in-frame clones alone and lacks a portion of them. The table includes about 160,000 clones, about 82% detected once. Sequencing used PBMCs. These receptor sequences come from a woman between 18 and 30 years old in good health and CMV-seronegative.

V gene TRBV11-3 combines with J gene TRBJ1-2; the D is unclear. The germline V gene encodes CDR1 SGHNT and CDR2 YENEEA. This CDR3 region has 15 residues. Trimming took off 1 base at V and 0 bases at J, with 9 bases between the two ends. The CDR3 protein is CASSLGRTANYGYTF. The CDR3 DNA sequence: TGTGCCAGCAGCTTAGGCCGAACGGCTAACTATGGCTACACCTTC.

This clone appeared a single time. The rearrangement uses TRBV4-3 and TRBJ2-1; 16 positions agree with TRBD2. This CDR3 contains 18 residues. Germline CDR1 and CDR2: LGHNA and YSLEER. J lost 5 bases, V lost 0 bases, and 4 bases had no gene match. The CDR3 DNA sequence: TGCGCCAGCAGCCAAGACGGGACTAGCGGGAGGGAAAACAATGAGCAGTTCTTC. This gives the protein CASSQDGTSGRENNEQFF.

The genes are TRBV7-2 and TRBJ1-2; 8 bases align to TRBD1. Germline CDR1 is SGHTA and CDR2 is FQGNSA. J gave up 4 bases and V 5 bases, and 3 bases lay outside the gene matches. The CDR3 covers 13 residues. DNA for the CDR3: TGTGCCAGCAGCCCGGACAGGGCCTATGGCTACACCTTC. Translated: CASSPDRAYGYTF.

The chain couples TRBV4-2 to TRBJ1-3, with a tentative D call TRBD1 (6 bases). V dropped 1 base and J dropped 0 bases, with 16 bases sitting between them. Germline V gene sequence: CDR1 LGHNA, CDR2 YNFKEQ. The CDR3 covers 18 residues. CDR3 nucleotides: TGTGCCAGCAGCCAAGGAGTCCGGGACATCGTCTCTGGAAACACCATATATTTT. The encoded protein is CASSQGVRDIVSGNTIYF.

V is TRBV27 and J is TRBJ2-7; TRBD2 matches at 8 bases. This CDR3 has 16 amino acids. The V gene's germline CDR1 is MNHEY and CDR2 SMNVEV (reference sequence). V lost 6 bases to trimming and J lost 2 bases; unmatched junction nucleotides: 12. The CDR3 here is CASSWTGLLAAYEQYF. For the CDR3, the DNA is TGTGCCAGCAGCTGGACGGGGTTACTAGCGGCCTACGAGCAGTACTTC.

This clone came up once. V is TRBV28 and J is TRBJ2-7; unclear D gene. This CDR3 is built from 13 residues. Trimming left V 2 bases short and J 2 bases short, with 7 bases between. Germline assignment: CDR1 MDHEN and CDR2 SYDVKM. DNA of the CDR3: TGTGCCAGCAGTTTACGGAGAACCTACGAGCAGTACTTC. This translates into CASSLRRTYEQYF.

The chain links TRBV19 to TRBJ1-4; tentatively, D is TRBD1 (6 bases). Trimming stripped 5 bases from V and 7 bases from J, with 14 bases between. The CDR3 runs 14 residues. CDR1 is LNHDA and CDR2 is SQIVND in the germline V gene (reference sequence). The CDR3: CASSAGGGREKLFF. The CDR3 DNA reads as TGTGCCAGTAGTGCGGGCGGGGGGCGTGAAAAACTGTTTTTT. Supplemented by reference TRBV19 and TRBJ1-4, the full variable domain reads DGGITQSPKYLFRKEGQNVTLSCEQNLNHDAMYWYRQDPGQGLRLIYYSQIVNDFQKGDIAEGYSVSREKKESFPLTVTSAQKNPTAFYLCASSAGGGREKLFFGSGTQLSVL.

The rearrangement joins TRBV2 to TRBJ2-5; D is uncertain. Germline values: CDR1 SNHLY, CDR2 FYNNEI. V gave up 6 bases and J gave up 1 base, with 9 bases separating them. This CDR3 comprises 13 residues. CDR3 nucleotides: TGTGCCAGCAGCCCCGTGTCCCAAGAGACCCAGTACTTC. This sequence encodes CASSPVSQETQYF.

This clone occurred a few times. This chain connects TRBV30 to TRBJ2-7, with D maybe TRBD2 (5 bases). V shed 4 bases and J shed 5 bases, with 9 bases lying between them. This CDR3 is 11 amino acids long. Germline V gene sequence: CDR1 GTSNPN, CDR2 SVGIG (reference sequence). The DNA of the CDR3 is TGTGCCTGGATCAGAGGGCACGAGCAGTACTTC. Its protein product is CAWIRGHEQYF.